The rows below give T cell receptor beta chains drawn from one sample of a study of cytomegalovirus exposure and HLA in healthy donors. Assay: immunoSEQ multiplex PCR; the TCRdb copy retains only in-frame clones and omits some. The profile shows 95,000 to 150,000 clones, approximately 72% of them singletons. Sequenced material: PBMCs. The receptors shown here come from a man aged 18 to 35 in good health and CMV-seronegative. CDR3s leave out the opening cysteine and the closing phenylalanine or tryptophan. Each record gives: V gene, J gene, CDR3 protein.

v_call: TRBV5-4
j_call: TRBJ2-1
cdr3_aa: ASSSAGPGGNEQF

v_call: TRBV4-1
j_call: TRBJ2-6
cdr3_aa: ASSLRDRGPSGANVLT

v_call: TRBV5-1
j_call: TRBJ2-7
cdr3_aa: ASSLAPDRSYEQY

v_call: TRBV13
j_call: TRBJ2-7
cdr3_aa: ASSRGLAGKGEQY

v_call: TRBV19
j_call: TRBJ2-5
cdr3_aa: ASSILTGLAGVGETQY

v_call: TRBV6-6
j_call: TRBJ2-7
cdr3_aa: ASSYVLLAGVK

v_call: TRBV9
j_call: TRBJ2-1
cdr3_aa: ASSVWTEYNEQF

v_call: TRBV6-5
j_call: TRBJ2-1
cdr3_aa: ASSYGQGRNEQF

v_call: TRBV5-4
j_call: TRBJ2-6
cdr3_aa: ASSLEVGSGSLAGANVLT

v_call: TRBV5-4
j_call: TRBJ1-6
cdr3_aa: ASSMGQGSSPLH

v_call: TRBV7-2
j_call: TRBJ2-7
cdr3_aa: AILSGGEQY

v_call: TRBV19
j_call: TRBJ2-1
cdr3_aa: ASSNLAGGKKF

v_call: TRBV7-9
j_call: TRBJ1-2
cdr3_aa: ASSLRSGAVTGGYGYT

v_call: TRBV7-9
j_call: TRBJ2-2
cdr3_aa: ASSSTNALQQGAGELF

v_call: TRBV30
j_call: TRBJ2-6
cdr3_aa: AWSAKSGANVLT

v_call: TRBV10-3
j_call: TRBJ1-5
cdr3_aa: AIRGQGDGNQPQH

v_call: TRBV7-9
j_call: .
cdr3_aa: ASSSGTSANEQY

v_call: TRBV5-1
j_call: TRBJ1-2
cdr3_aa: ASSVTGTDYGYT

v_call: TRBV7-9
j_call: TRBJ2-1
cdr3_aa: ASSPRTSGRNNEQF

v_call: TRBV7-7
j_call: TRBJ2-5
cdr3_aa: ASSADRGQQETQY

v_call: TRBV7-8
j_call: TRBJ2-1
cdr3_aa: ASSPSGTMTFNEQF

v_call: TRBV18
j_call: TRBJ1-1
cdr3_aa: ASSPPAPASRTEAF

v_call: TRBV7-9
j_call: TRBJ2-3
cdr3_aa: ASASGGPDTQY

v_call: TRBV4-2
j_call: TRBJ2-7
cdr3_aa: ASSPRTSGGARSYEQY

v_call: TRBV2
j_call: TRBJ2-3
cdr3_aa: AIEGGDRATDTQY

v_call: TRBV9
j_call: TRBJ2-2
cdr3_aa: ASSSQGALTGELF

v_call: TRBV19
j_call: TRBJ1-5
cdr3_aa: ASSIGQPQH

v_call: TRBV5-1
j_call: TRBJ2-5
cdr3_aa: ASNARTGGQETQY

v_call: TRBV11-2
j_call: TRBJ2-7
cdr3_aa: ASRSGPGQSYEQY